This TCR beta chain was captured in a study of regulatory T cells in long-lasting Graves disease. Assembly of TCR beta libraries relied on iRepertoire HTBI primers together with Arm-PCR of CDR3 regions. MiXCR, run by TCRdb on the multiplex PCR reads, gives a single entry per CDR3 protein. The repertoire includes 400,000 or so distinct CDR3 sequences, more than 20% of them detected once, and roughly 20% sits in the top ten. Time point indicated: persistent/refractory GD, antithyroid drugs over 5 years with positive TRAb. From PBMCs, RNA was extracted and then used to make the TCR library. The table lists this clonotype with a few counts. Deletions cut 7 bases from V and 8 bases from J, with 11 bases between. The CDR3 runs 10 residues. The germline V gene encodes CDR1 SQVTM and CDR2 ANQGSEA.

Here the sequenced sample was peripheral blood mononuclear cells (PBMCs), taken when the disease was refractory, from a patient treated with antithyroid drugs. The chain recombines TRBV29-1 with TRBJ1-1; D perhaps matches TRBD1 (5 bases). The receptor was derived from a female donor with Graves disease. The CDR3 is CSATRTEAFF. The CDR3 bases are TGCAGCGCTACAAGGACAGAAGCTTTCTTT.